This passage covers 16 T cell receptor beta chains from one sample sequenced in a study of control samples from healthy donors and cancer patients. The repertoire was sequenced with immunoSEQ multiplex PCR; TCRdb's copy has only in-frame clones and lacks some. The sample lists around 89,000 clones; almost 85% were seen once. Sequencing input: blood. The receptors shown here come from an older woman in good health.

At least ten counts were recorded for this clone. The chain couples TRBV4-1 to TRBJ2-2; D uncertain. From germline, CDR1 is MGHRA and CDR2 YSYEKL. The CDR3 totals 14 residues. The V gene lost 4 bases and the J gene lost 4 bases, with 10 bases spanning the gap. CDR3 DNA sequence: TGCGCCAGCAGCCCGAGTCAAGTCACCGGGGAGCTGTTTTTT. Translation gives CASSPSQVTGELFF.

CDR3 in amino acids: CASSLAGRETHEQYF. The CDR3 DNA sequence: TGTGCCAGCAGCTTAGCTGGAAGGGAAACCCACGAGCAGTACTTC. The V gene is TRBV7-2, the J gene TRBJ2-7; D is undetermined. The CDR3 covers 15 residues. V lost 0 bases and J lost 5, with 14 bases in between. CDR1 and CDR2 from the germline V gene are SGHTA and FQGNSA.

The genes are TRBV6-6 and TRBJ2-3; D is unclear. Germline V lookup: CDR1 MNHNY, CDR2 SVGAGI (reference sequence). The CDR3 is made up of 14 amino acids. Trimming stripped 2 bases from V and 2 bases from J, with 8 bases between. The chain's CDR3 is CASSYPRNTDTQYF. CDR3 bases: TGTGCCAGCAGTTACCCCCGGAACACAGATACGCAGTATTTT.

This clone was counted once. This chain joins TRBV15 and TRBJ1-5; D gene uncertain. This CDR3 contains 12 residues. The ends were cut back, 0 bases at V and 7 bases at J, with 4 bases in the middle. CDR1 and CDR2 (germline): LNHNV, YYDKDF (reference sequence). CDR3 coding DNA: TGTGCCACCAGCAGAGACAAACAGCCCCAGCATTTT. Its translation is CATSRDKQPQHF.

This chain connects TRBV5-4 to TRBJ2-7; 9 bases agree with TRBD2. V was clipped by 6 bases and J by 3 bases; unmatched bases: 7. CDR1 and CDR2 (germline): SGHNT, YYREEE (reference sequence). This CDR3 is built from 14 residues. In nucleotides, the CDR3 is TGTGCCAGCAAAAGAGCGGGGGGTATCTACGAGCAGTACTTC. Its translation: CASKRAGGIYEQYF.

The V and J genes are TRBV29-1 and TRBJ1-1; D not certain. The germline V gene has CDR1 SQVTM and CDR2 ANQGSEA. Trimming removed 6 bases at V and 4 bases at J, with 12 bases between. The CDR3 contains 12 residues. The CDR3 region has the DNA TGCAGCGTGATGGCCAGTATCACTGAAGCTTTCTTT. As protein: CSVMASITEAFF.

This clone has just a few counts. This chain connects TRBV4-3 to TRBJ2-5; D is uncertain. This CDR3 spans 15 amino acids. V dropped 1 base and J dropped 1 base, with 10 bases sitting between them. Looked up from germline, CDR1 is LGHNA and CDR2 is YSLEER. As DNA, the CDR3 is TGCGCCAGCAGCCAAGTCAACAGCGCCCAAGAGACCCAGTACTTC. Encoded protein: CASSQVNSAQETQYF.

The J gene is TRBJ1-6, the V gene TRBV18; the D is unclear. The CDR3 covers 15 residues. Trimming cost V 1 base and J 3 bases, with 7 bases left between them. CDR1 KGHSH and CDR2 LQKENI come from the germline V gene. The chain's CDR3 is CASSPQPHYNSPLHF. Here the CDR3 DNA reads TGTGCCAGCTCACCACAACCACACTATAATTCACCCCTCCACTTT. The full variable domain, its missing parts supplied by reference TRBV18 and TRBJ1-6, is NAGVMQNPRHLVRRRGQEARLRCSPMKGHSHVYWYRQLPEEGLKFMVYLQKENIIDESGMPKERFSAEFPKEGPSILRIQQVVRGDSAAYFCASSPQPHYNSPLHFGNGTRLTVT.

The gene calls are TRBV18 and TRBJ2-1; D perhaps matches TRBD1 (8 bases). CDR3 length equals 14 residues. Trimming stripped 6 bases from V and 8 bases from J, with 17 bases between. The V gene's germline CDR1 is KGHSH and CDR2 LQKENI. The CDR3: CASSDRTGRDEQFF. The CDR3 DNA follows: TGTGCCAGCTCGGACAGGACAGGGAGGGATGAGCAGTTCTTC.

The chain has TRBV5-1 and TRBJ1-3, with D maybe TRBD1 (6 bases). The germline gives CDR1 SGHRS, CDR2 YFSETQ. This CDR3 spans 15 amino acids. Trimming pared 0 bases from V and 4 bases from J, leaving 11 bases between. CDR3 sequence reads: CASSLEGGAGNTIYF. In DNA, the CDR3 is TGCGCCAGCAGCTTGGAGGGGGGCGCCGGAAACACCATATATTTT.

The chain couples TRBV6-5 to TRBJ2-3, with D hard to call. Trimming pared 7 bases from V and 4 bases from J, leaving 12 bases between. Germline CDR1 is MNHEY and CDR2 is SVGAGI. The CDR3 extends over 13 amino acids. The CDR3 DNA reads as TGTGCCAGCAAGGCGTTAGGTGCAGATACGCAGTATTTT. It is translated as CASKALGADTQYF.

The chain recombines TRBV5-1 with TRBJ2-7; D ambiguous. This CDR3 has 13 amino acids. Trimming stripped 0 bases from V and 6 bases from J, with 10 bases between. Germline values: CDR1 SGHRS, CDR2 YFSETQ. The CDR3 is CASSLVEASEQYF. For the CDR3, the DNA is TGCGCCAGCAGCTTGGTTGAGGCCTCCGAGCAGTACTTC.

The chain uses TRBV2 and TRBJ1-4; 8 bases agree with TRBD1. V was pared by 5 bases and J by 2 bases, with 4 bases of the junction left unmatched. The CDR3 runs 15 residues. The V gene's germline CDR1 is SNHLY and CDR2 FYNNEI. The CDR3 nucleotides are TGTGCCAGCAGTCCACAGGGGGTCACTAATGAAAAACTGTTTTTT. Its protein product is CASSPQGVTNEKLFF.

The V gene is TRBV19, the J gene TRBJ1-2; TRBD1 matches 7 bases. The germline CDR1 and CDR2 sequences are LNHDA and SQIVND (reference sequence). V was pared by 5 bases and J by 2 bases, with 2 bases of the junction left unmatched. The CDR3 contains 13 residues. The CDR3 DNA sequence: TGTGCCAGTAGTGTACAGGGGAACTATGGCTACACCTTC. Its protein product is CASSVQGNYGYTF.

The chain has TRBV7-2 and TRBJ2-3; 9 bases line up with TRBD2. In germline, CDR1 is SGHTA, CDR2 FQGNSA. This CDR3 contains 14 residues. V lost 6 bases to trimming and J lost 5 bases; unmatched junction nucleotides: 6. CDR3 loop: CASSYSGGIDTQYF. Here the CDR3 DNA reads TGTGCCAGCAGTTATAGCGGGGGTATAGATACGCAGTATTTT. Looking up the rest from reference TRBV7-2 and TRBJ2-3 gives the full variable domain: GAGVSQSPSNKVTEKGKDVELRCDPISGHTALYWYRQSLGQGLEFLIYFQGNSAPDKSGLPSDRFSAERTGGSVSTLTIQRTQQEDSAVYLCASSYSGGIDTQYFGPGTRLTVL.

The chain recombines TRBV7-2 with TRBJ2-1; maybe TRBD1 (6 bases). Germline V gene data show CDR1 as SGHTA and CDR2 as FQGNSA. The V and J ends lost 4 bases and 1 base respectively, with 11 bases between them. The CDR3 runs to 15 residues. CDR3 nucleotide sequence: TGTGCCAGCAGCTCCCCGACAGGTTCCTACAATGAGCAGTTCTTC. Its protein product is CASSSPTGSYNEQFF.